Each of the 22 T cell receptor beta chains below was sequenced from the same sample in a study of shared clonotypes between healthy human individuals. Sequenced by immunoSEQ multiplex PCR; TCRdb stores in-frame clones only, minus some. This sample has under 600,000 clones, with around 80% found just once. The specimen sequenced was PBMCs. The receptors come from a middle-aged woman in good health. Some clones in this sample may be carry-over from other donors' samples.

The chain carries TRBV30 and TRBJ2-5; D is possibly TRBD2 (6 bases). With 2 bases removed from V and 4 bases from J, the gap between germline ends came to 14 bases. The length of the CDR3 is 14 residues. Germline CDR1 GTSNPN, CDR2 SVGIG (reference sequence). The CDR3 DNA reads TGTGCCTGGAGTTCTGGGGGGAAGCGAGAGACCCAGTACTTC. The encoded protein is CAWSSGGKRETQYF.

The chain joins TRBV7-9 to TRBJ2-1; 7 positions agree with TRBD2. CDR1 is SEHNR, CDR2 FQNEAQ, per germline (reference sequence). The ends lost 6 bases at V and 4 bases at J; junction bases unmatched: 12. This CDR3 contains 16 residues. The CDR3 DNA reads as TGTGCCAGCAGTCCTCTGAGCGGGATGCGGTACAATGAGCAGTTCTTC. This gives the protein CASSPLSGMRYNEQFF.

In this sample, this clone turned up once. The CDR3 bases are TGTGCCAGCAGGTTCCGGGCATGGGACAGGGGCAAACTGGCTGAAGCTTTCTTT. This translates into CASRFRAWDRGKLAEAFF. The J gene is TRBJ1-1, the V gene TRBV7-8; TRBD1 matches at 10 bases. This CDR3 is 18 amino acids long. Germline V lookup: CDR1 SGHVS, CDR2 FQNEAQ. With 6 bases clipped from V and 6 bases from J, the junction kept 19 bases outside the gene matches.

The chain is built from TRBV6-5 and TRBJ2-1, with D possibly being TRBD2 (6 bases). CDR1 MNHEY and CDR2 SVGAGI come from the germline V gene. This CDR3 is 15 amino acids long. Trimming removed 2 bases from V and 2 bases from J, with 10 bases in between. The CDR3 coding sequence is TGTGCCAGCAGTTACCGTAGCGGAGCCTACAATGAGCAGTTCTTC. Translated, it gives CASSYRSGAYNEQFF.

Concerning this clone itself: Different DNA sequences within this sample yield the same CDR3. V is TRBV29-1 and J is TRBJ1-4; 10 nucleotides agree with TRBD1. There are 11 residues in the CDR3. Trimming cost V 6 bases and J 8 bases; bases outside gene matches: 0. The germline V gene has CDR1 SQVTM and CDR2 ANQGSEA. The CDR3 DNA sequence: TGCAGCGTGACAGGGGGCGAAAAACTGTTTTTT. The encoded protein is CSVTGGEKLFF. Supplemented by reference TRBV29-1 and TRBJ1-4, the full variable domain reads SAVISQKPSRDICQRGTSLTIQCQVDSQVTMMFWYRQQPGQSLTLIATANQGSEATYESGFVIDKFPISRPNLTFSTLTVSNMSPEDSSIYLCSVTGGEKLFFGSGTQLSVL.

This clone showed up many times. The chain has TRBV4-3 and TRBJ2-2, with 10 bases fitting TRBD2. V trimming: 7 bases; J trimming: 4 bases; junction bases outside the gene matches: 9. This CDR3 region has 16 residues. Germline-derived CDR1 and CDR2 are LGHNA and YSLEER. CDR3 residues: CASTPKSGRATGELFF. The CDR3 coding sequence is TGCGCCAGCACCCCCAAGAGCGGGAGGGCCACCGGGGAGCTGTTTTTT.

This clone was recorded a few times. The chain has TRBV7-3 and TRBJ2-5; 7 bases are shared with TRBD2. The CDR3 spans 13 residues. Per the germline V gene, CDR1 is SGHTA and CDR2 is FQGTGA. V was clipped by 3 bases and J by 2 bases; unmatched bases: 0. CDR3 amino acids: CASSFGGQETQYF. CDR3 in DNA: TGTGCCAGCAGCTTCGGGGGGCAAGAGACCCAGTACTTC. Variable domain in full (rest from reference TRBV7-3 and TRBJ2-5): GAGVSQTPSNKVTEKGKYVELRCDPISGHTALYWYRQSLGQGPEFLIYFQGTGAADDSGLPNDRFFAVRPEGSVSTLKIQRTERGDSAVYLCASSFGGQETQYFGPGTRLLVL.

The chain couples TRBV28 to TRBJ1-2, with TRBD1 matching over 10 bases. V lost 3 bases, J lost 4 bases, and 5 bases stayed unmatched. Germline loops: CDR1 MDHEN, CDR2 SYDVKM. The CDR3 extends over 15 amino acids. The CDR3: CASSLRDRGSYGYTF. The CDR3 coding sequence is TGTGCCAGCAGTTTGCGGGACAGGGGTTCCTATGGCTACACCTTC.

Details on this clone: This likely traces to a read error, being one base from a far larger clone. This chain connects TRBV29-1 to TRBJ1-5; D is perhaps TRBD1 (6 bases). CDR3 length: 13 amino acids. The germline V gene encodes CDR1 SQVTM and CDR2 ANQGSEA. CDR3 region: CSVAQGPNRPQHF. In DNA form, the CDR3 reads TGCAGCGTTGCCCAGGGGCCAAATCGGCCCCAGCATTTT.

This chain connects TRBV7-3 to TRBJ2-1; the match to TRBD2 covers 11 bases. J gave up 7 bases and V 4 bases, and 6 bases lay outside the gene matches. The CDR3 is made up of 15 amino acids. Per germline, CDR1 SGHTA and CDR2 FQGTGA. This chain's CDR3 is CASSSGLAGKNEQFF. The CDR3 nucleotides read TGTGCCAGCAGCTCCGGACTAGCGGGTAAGAATGAGCAGTTCTTC.

CDR3 sequence reads: CASSDRDRSYNEQFF. CDR3 sequence (DNA): TGTGCCAGCAGTGATCGGGACCGATCCTACAATGAGCAGTTCTTC. The rearrangement joins TRBV6-1 to TRBJ2-1; D is possibly TRBD1 or TRBD2 (5 bases each). V was trimmed by 3 bases and J by 1 base, leaving 10 bases between them. Germline lookup yields CDR1 MNHNS and CDR2 SASEGT. This CDR3 is built from 15 residues.

The V and J genes are TRBV6-4 and TRBJ2-2; TRBD2 matches at 12 bases. The J segment lost 4 bases and the V segment lost 0 bases, leaving 9 bases of the junction unmatched. Germline lookup yields CDR1 MRHNA and CDR2 SNTAGT. The CDR3 has 19 amino acids. The CDR3: CASSDSSLTSGSVTGELFF. The CDR3 DNA follows: TGTGCCAGCAGTGACTCTTCCTTGACTAGCGGGAGTGTCACCGGGGAGCTGTTTTTT.

With regard to this clone: Other DNA sequences in the same sample also yield this CDR3. This rearrangement joins TRBV18 to TRBJ2-7, with no clear D. From germline, CDR1 is KGHSH and CDR2 LQKENI. The CDR3 is made up of 14 amino acids. The V end lost 0 bases, the J end lost 4 bases, and 10 bases lay between the germline ends. The CDR3 region is CASSPPGLPYEQYF. DNA for the CDR3: TGTGCCAGCTCACCACCGGGCCTCCCGTACGAGCAGTACTTC. Looking up the rest from reference TRBV18 and TRBJ2-7 gives the full variable domain: NAGVMQNPRHLVRRRGQEARLRCSPMKGHSHVYWYRQLPEEGLKFMVYLQKENIIDESGMPKERFSAEFPKEGPSILRIQQVVRGDSAAYFCASSPPGLPYEQYFGPGTRLTVT.

The J gene is TRBJ2-7, the V gene TRBV28; D not resolved. Per germline, CDR1 MDHEN and CDR2 SYDVKM. V shed 0 bases and J shed 0 bases, with 3 bases lying between them. The CDR3 spans 13 residues. DNA for the CDR3: TGTGCCAGCAGTTTATGGAGCTCCTACGAGCAGTACTTC. Translating it yields CASSLWSSYEQYF.

The chain carries TRBV9 and TRBJ2-7; TRBD1 is a possible D gene (6 bases). Trimming stripped 1 base from V and 2 bases from J, with 10 bases between. Per germline, CDR1 SGDLS and CDR2 YYNGEE. The CDR3 totals 14 residues. CDR3 loop: CASSVTTGPYEQYF. CDR3 sequence (DNA): TGTGCCAGCAGCGTAACGACAGGACCCTACGAGCAGTACTTC.

Of note for this clone: This could be a read error, since a much larger clone is one nucleotide away. The sample contains more than one DNA sequence encoding this CDR3. The chain employs TRBV7-9 and TRBJ2-2, with no clear D. The CDR3 consists of 14 residues. Germline V CDR1 and CDR2: SEHNR, FQNEAQ (reference sequence). Trimming took off 1 base at V and 1 base at J, with 4 bases between the two ends. DNA for the CDR3: TGTGCCAGCAGCTTAGGACAGAACACCGGGGAGCTGTTTTTT. Its translation is CASSLGQNTGELFF.

This chain connects TRBV15 to TRBJ2-2, with D perhaps matching TRBD2 (6 bases). Germline V gene data show CDR1 as LNHNV and CDR2 as YYDKDF (reference sequence). Trimming left V 0 bases short and J 4 bases short, with 9 bases between. The CDR3 runs to 15 residues. This chain's CDR3 is CATSRDGLLTGELFF. CDR3 bases: TGTGCCACCAGCAGAGACGGACTACTCACCGGGGAGCTGTTTTTT.

The chain combines TRBV5-6 with TRBJ2-3, with TRBD1 matching 8 bases. J gave up 2 bases and V 0 bases, and 5 bases lay outside the gene matches. Looked up from germline, CDR1 is SGHDT and CDR2 is YYEEEE. CDR3 length equals 16 residues. CDR3 region: CASSLVVTGVTDTQYF. The CDR3 bases are TGTGCCAGCAGCTTGGTTGTGACAGGGGTCACAGATACGCAGTATTTT.

The V and J genes are TRBV11-1 and TRBJ2-6; D perhaps matches TRBD2 (5 bases). The CDR3 contains 15 residues. Germline V gene lookup returns CDR1 SGHAT and CDR2 FQDESV (reference sequence). Trimming shortened V by 5 bases and J by 0 bases, and 8 bases separated the two germline ends. DNA for the CDR3: TGTGCCAGCAGCGACGGACTCTCTGGGGCCAACGTCCTGACTTTC. Its protein is CASSDGLSGANVLTF.

The rearrangement uses TRBV6-5 and TRBJ1-1, with D possibly matching TRBD1 (6 bases). In germline, CDR1 is MNHEY, CDR2 SVGAGI. V was pared by 7 bases and J by 9 bases, with 12 bases between. The CDR3 sequence is 11 residues long. Here the CDR3 reads CASTFTGQAFF. The CDR3, as DNA: TGTGCCAGCACCTTTACAGGGCAAGCTTTCTTT.

The J gene is TRBJ1-1, the V gene TRBV28; D perhaps matches TRBD1 (6 bases). This CDR3 has 14 amino acids. Trimming took off 3 bases at V and 11 bases at J, with 19 bases between the two ends. Germline CDR1 and CDR2: MDHEN and SYDVKM. The CDR3 DNA is TGTGCCAGCAGTTTGGGGAAGACAGGTATAGCGGCTTTCTTT. Its translation: CASSLGKTGIAAFF.

The chain employs TRBV5-4 and TRBJ2-7; TRBD2 aligns across 8 bases. The CDR3 sequence is 16 residues long. Looked up from germline, CDR1 is SGHNT and CDR2 is YYREEE (reference sequence). The junction had 9 bases not matched to a gene; V was cut back by 4 bases and J by 0 bases. The chain's CDR3 is CASSLSWTSRSYEQYF. CDR3 nucleotide sequence: TGTGCCAGCAGCCTGTCTTGGACTAGCCGCTCCTACGAGCAGTACTTC.